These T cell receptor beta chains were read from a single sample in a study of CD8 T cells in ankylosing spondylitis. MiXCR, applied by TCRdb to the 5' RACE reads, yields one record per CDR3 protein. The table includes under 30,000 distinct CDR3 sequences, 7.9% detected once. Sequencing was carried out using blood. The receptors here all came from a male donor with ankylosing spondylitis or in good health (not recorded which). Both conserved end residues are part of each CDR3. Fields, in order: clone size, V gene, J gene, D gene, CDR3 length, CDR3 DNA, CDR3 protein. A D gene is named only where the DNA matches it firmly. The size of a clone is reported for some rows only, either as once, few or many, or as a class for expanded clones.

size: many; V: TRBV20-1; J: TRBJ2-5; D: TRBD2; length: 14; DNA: TGCAGTGCTAGGTCTACTAGCGGGGTAAAGACCCAGTACTTC; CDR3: CSARSTSGVKTQYF
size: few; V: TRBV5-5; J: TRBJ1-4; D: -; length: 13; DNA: TGTGCCAGCAGCCCGGGTCCTAATGAAAAACTGTTTTTT; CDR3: CASSPGPNEKLFF
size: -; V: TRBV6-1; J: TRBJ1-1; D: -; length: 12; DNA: TGTGCCAGCAGTGAAAGCAGTAATGAAGCTTTCTTT; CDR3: CASSESSNEAFF
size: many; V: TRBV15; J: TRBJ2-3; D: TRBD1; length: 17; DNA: TGTGCCACCAGCAGTCGAAGGGGGCCCGGGGTCGCAGATACGCAGTATTTT; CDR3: CATSSRRGPGVADTQYF
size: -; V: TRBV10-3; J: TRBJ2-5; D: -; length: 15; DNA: TGTGCCATCAGCAGATTACCTGGGGTACAAGAGACCCAGTACTTC; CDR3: CAISRLPGVQETQYF
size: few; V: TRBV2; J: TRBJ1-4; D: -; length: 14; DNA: TGTGCCAGCAGTGATGGGGTTCTTAATGAAAAACTGTTTTTT; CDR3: CASSDGVLNEKLFF
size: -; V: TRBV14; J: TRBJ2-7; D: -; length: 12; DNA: TGTGCCAGCAGCCGCAGCTCCTACGAGCAGTACTTC; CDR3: CASSRSSYEQYF
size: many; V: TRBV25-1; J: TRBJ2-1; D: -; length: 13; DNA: TGTGCCAGCAGTCCCGGGTCCGGTTATGAGCAGTTCTTC; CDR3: CASSPGSGYEQFF
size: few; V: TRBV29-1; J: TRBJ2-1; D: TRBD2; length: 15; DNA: TGCAGCGTTGAGGGGCGGGAGGACTCCTACAATGAGCAGTTCTTC; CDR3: CSVEGREDSYNEQFF
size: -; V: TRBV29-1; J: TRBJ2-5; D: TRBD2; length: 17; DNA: TGCAGCGTTGAAGGTAGTAGCGGGGGCGGATACCAAGAGACCCAGTACTTC; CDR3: CSVEGSSGGGYQETQYF
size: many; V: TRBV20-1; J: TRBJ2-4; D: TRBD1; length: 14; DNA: TGCAGTGCCGAAGACAGGGGCGGTGAAAACATTCAGTACTTC; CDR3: CSAEDRGGENIQYF
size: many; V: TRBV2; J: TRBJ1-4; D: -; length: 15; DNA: TGTGCCAGCAACCCCAATGGGAGGGGGGATGAAAAACTGTTTTTT; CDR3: CASNPNGRGDEKLFF
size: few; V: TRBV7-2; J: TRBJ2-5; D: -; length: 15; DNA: TGTGCCAGCAGCTTAGCGGGGTCTAGTGTTGAGACCCAGTACTTC; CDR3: CASSLAGSSVETQYF
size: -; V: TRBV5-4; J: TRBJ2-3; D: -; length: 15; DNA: TGTGCCAGCAGCTTCTATCAGGAGGCGACAGATACGCAGTATTTT; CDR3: CASSFYQEATDTQYF
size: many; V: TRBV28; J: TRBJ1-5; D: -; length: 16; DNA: TGTGCCAGCAGCCCAACAGGGTTTATCGGCAATCAGCCCCAGCATTTT; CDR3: CASSPTGFIGNQPQHF
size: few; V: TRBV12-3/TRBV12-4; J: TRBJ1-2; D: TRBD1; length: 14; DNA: TGTGCCAGCAGCCGACAGGGTACGATATATGGCTACACCTTC; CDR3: CASSRQGTIYGYTF
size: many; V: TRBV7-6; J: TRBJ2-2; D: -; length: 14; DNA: TGTGCCAGCAGCTTTGGACAGAACACCGGGGAGCTGTTTTTT; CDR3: CASSFGQNTGELFF
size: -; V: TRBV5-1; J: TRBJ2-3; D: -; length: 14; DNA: TGCGCCAGCAGCTCGCCCCAGGGGCGGGATACGCAGTATTTT; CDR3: CASSSPQGRDTQYF
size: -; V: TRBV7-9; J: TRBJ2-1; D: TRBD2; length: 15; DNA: TGTGCCAGCAGCGTATCTAGCGGGGTCGGAAATGAGCAGTTCTTC; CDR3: CASSVSSGVGNEQFF
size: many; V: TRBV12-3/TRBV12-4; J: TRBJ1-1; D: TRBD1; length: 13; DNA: TGTGCCAGCAGTCCGGACAGGGGGACTGAAGCTTTCTTT; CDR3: CASSPDRGTEAFF
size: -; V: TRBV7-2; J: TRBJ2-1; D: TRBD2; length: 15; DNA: TGTGCCAGCAGCTTCTCCCGAAGCGGGACCAATGAGCAGTTCTTC; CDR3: CASSFSRSGTNEQFF